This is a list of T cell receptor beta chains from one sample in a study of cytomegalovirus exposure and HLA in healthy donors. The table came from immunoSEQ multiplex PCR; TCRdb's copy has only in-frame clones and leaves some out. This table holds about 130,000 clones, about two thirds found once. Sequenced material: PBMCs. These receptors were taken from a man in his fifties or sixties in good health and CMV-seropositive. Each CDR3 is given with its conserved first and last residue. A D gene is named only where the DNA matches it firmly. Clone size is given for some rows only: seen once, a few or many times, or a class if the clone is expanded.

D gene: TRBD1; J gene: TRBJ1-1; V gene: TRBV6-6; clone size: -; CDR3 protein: CASSSGQVNTEAFF; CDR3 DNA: TGTGCCAGCAGTTCGGGACAGGTGAACACTGAAGCTTTCTTT
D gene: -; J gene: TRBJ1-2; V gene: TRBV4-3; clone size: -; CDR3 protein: CASSREGRYGYTF; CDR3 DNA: TGCGCCAGCAGCCGAGAAGGGAGATATGGCTACACCTTC
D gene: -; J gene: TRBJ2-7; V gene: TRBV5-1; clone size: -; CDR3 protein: CASSLAVEGSYEQYF; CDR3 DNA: TGCGCCAGCAGCTTGGCGGTGGAGGGCTCCTACGAGCAGTACTTC
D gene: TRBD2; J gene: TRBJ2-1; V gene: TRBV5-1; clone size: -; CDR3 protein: CASSGGTSGRAGNNEQFF; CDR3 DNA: TGCGCCAGCAGCGGGGGGACTAGCGGGAGGGCCGGGAACAATGAGCAGTTCTTC
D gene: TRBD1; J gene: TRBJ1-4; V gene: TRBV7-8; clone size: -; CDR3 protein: CAGSGTGGEKLFF; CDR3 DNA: TGTGCCGGCAGCGGGACAGGGGGGGAAAAACTGTTTTTT
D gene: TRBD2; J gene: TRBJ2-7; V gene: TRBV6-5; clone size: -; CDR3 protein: CASRTGGSHYEQYF; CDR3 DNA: TGTGCCAGCAGGACGGGGGGAAGCCACTACGAGCAGTACTTC
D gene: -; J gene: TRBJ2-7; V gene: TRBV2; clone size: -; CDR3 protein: CASSVLREQYF; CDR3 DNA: TGTGCCAGCAGTGTTCTACGCGAGCAGTACTTC
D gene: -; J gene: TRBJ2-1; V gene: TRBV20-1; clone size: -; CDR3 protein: CSAMWRGQFF; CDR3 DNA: TGCAGTGCTATGTGGAGGGGGCAGTTCTTC
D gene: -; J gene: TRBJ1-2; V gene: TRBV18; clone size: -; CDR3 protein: CASSPQGQGPYGYTF; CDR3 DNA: TGTGCCAGCTCACCACAGGGGCAGGGCCCCTATGGCTACACCTTC
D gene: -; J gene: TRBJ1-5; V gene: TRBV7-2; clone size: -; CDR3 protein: CASSLGGQSNQPQHF; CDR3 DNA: TGTGCCAGCAGCTTAGGCGGACAGAGCAATCAGCCCCAGCATTTT
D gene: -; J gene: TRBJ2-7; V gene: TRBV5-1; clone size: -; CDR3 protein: CASSFEGSYEQYF; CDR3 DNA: TGCGCCAGCAGCTTTGAGGGCTCCTACGAGCAGTACTTC
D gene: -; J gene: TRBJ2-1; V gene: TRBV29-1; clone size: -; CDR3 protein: CSVEGQGRAYNEQFF; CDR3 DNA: TGCAGCGTTGAGGGCCAGGGAAGAGCCTACAATGAGCAGTTCTTC
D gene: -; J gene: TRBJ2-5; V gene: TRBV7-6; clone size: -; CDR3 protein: CASSRRQRETQYF; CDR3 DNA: TGTGCCAGCAGCAGGCGACAGAGAGAGACCCAGTACTTC
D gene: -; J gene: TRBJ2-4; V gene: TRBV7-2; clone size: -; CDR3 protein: CASSLGVGRGNIQYF; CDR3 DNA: TGTGCCAGCAGCTTAGGGGTCGGCAGGGGAAACATTCAGTACTTC
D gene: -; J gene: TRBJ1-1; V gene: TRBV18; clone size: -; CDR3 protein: CASSPRREASTEAFF; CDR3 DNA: TGTGCCAGCTCACCACGGAGGGAAGCGAGCACTGAAGCTTTCTTT
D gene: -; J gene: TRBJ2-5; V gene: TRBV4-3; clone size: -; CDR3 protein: CASSQDLIVQETQYF; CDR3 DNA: TGCGCCAGCAGCCAAGACCTAATAGTCCAAGAGACCCAGTACTTC
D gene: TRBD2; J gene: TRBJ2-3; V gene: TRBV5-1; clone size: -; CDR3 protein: CASSLGGRTDTQYF; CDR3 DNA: TGCGCCAGCAGCTTGGGCGGGAGGACTGATACGCAGTATTTT
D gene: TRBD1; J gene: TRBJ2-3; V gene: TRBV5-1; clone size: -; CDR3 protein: CASSLTGYSTDTQYF; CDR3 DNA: TGCGCCAGCAGTTTGACAGGGTATTCCACAGATACGCAGTATTTT
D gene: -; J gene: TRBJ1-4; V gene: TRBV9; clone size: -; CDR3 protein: CASSVGPNEGEKLFF; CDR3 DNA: TGTGCCAGCAGCGTTGGCCCTAACGAGGGAGAAAAACTGTTTTTT
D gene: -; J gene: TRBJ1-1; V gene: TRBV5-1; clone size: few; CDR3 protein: CASSPRGQTNTEAFF; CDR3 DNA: TGCGCCAGCAGCCCGCGAGGACAGACGAACACTGAAGCTTTCTTT
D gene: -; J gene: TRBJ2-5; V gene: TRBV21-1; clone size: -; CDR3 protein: CASSNGEETGLAGEETQYF; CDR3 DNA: TGTGCCAGCAGCAATGGGGAGGAGACGGGACTAGCGGGAGAGGAGACCCAGTACTTC
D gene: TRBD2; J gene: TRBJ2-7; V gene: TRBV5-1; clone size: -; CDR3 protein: CASSSNGLAGVGSYEQYF; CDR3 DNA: TGCGCCAGCAGCTCCAATGGACTAGCGGGTGTGGGGTCCTACGAGCAGTACTTC
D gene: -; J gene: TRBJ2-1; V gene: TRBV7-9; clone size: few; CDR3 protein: CASSLAGRGDEQFF; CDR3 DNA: TGTGCCAGCAGCTTAGCTGGCAGGGGGGATGAGCAGTTCTTC
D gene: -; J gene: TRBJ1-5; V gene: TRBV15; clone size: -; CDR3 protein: CATSRVNTNQPQHF; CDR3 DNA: TGTGCCACCAGCAGAGTAAACACCAATCAGCCCCAGCATTTT
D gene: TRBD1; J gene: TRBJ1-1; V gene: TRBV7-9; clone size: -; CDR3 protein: CASSLRTGRNTEAFF; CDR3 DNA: TGTGCCAGCAGCCTCAGGACAGGGCGGAACACTGAAGCTTTCTTT
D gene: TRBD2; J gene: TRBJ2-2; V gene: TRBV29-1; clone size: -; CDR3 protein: CSAKVAGGPPNTGELFF; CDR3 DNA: TGCAGCGCAAAAGTAGCGGGGGGGCCCCCGAACACCGGGGAGCTGTTTTTT
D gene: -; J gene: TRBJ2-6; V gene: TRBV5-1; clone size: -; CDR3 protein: CASSFGGLSGANVLTF; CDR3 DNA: TGCGCCAGCAGCTTCGGAGGCCTCTCTGGGGCCAACGTCCTGACTTTC
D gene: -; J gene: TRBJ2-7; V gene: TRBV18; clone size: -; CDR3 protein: CASSPSAYEQYF; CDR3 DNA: TGTGCCAGCTCACCAAGCGCCTACGAGCAGTACTTC
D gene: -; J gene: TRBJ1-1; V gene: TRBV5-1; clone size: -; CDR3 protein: CASREVNTEAFF; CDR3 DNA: TGCGCCAGCAGGGAGGTGAACACTGAAGCTTTCTTT
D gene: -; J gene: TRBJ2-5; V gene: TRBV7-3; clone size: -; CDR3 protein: CASSLDRQETQYF; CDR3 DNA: TGTGCCAGCAGCCTAGACAGACAAGAGACCCAGTACTTC
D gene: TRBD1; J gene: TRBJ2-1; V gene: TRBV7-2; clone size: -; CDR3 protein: CASSFRGTGQFF; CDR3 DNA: TGTGCCAGCAGCTTCAGGGGGACGGGGCAGTTCTTC
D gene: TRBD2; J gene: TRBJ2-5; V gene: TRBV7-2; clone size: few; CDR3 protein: CASSLAGGPGETQYF; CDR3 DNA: TGTGCCAGCAGCTTAGCGGGAGGGCCTGGGGAGACCCAGTACTTC
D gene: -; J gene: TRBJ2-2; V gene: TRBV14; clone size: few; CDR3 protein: CASSQLRLTGELFF; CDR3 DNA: TGTGCCAGCAGCCAGCTCAGGCTAACCGGGGAGCTGTTTTTT
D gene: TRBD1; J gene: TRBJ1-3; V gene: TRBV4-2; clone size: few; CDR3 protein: CASSRTDRGFGNTIYF; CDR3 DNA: TGTGCCAGCAGCCGAACGGACAGGGGGTTCGGAAACACCATATATTTT
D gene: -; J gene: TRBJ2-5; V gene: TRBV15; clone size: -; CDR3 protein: CATSREQRSQETQYF; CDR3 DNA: TGTGCCACCAGCAGAGAACAGAGAAGCCAAGAGACCCAGTACTTC
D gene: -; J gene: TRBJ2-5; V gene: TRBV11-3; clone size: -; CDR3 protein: CASSLGREETQYF; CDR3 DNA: TGTGCCAGCAGCTTAGGAAGGGAGGAGACCCAGTACTTC
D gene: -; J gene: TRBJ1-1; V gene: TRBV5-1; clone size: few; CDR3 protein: CASSLASTDTEAFF; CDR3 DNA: TGCGCCAGCAGCTTGGCATCGACTGACACTGAAGCTTTCTTT
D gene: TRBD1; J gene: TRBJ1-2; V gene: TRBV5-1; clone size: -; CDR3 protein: CASSPTGQGVRGYTF; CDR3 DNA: TGCGCCAGCAGCCCGACGGGACAGGGCGTGCGAGGCTACACCTTC
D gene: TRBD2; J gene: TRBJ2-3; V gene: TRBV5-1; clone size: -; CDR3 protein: CASSLRTSGEDTQYF; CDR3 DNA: TGCGCCAGCAGCTTGAGGACTAGCGGGGAAGATACGCAGTATTTT
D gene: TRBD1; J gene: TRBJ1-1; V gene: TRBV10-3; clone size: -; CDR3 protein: CAISESLGTGETEAFF; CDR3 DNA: TGTGCCATCAGTGAGTCGCTGGGAACAGGGGAGACTGAAGCTTTCTTT
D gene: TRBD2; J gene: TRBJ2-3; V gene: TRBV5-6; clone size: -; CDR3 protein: CASSFASGSTDTQYF; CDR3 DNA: TGTGCCAGCAGCTTTGCTAGCGGGAGCACAGATACGCAGTATTTT
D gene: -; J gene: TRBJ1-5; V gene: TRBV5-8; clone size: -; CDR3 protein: CASSHRDNNQPQHF; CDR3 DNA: TGTGCCAGCAGCCACCGGGACAACAATCAGCCCCAGCATTTT
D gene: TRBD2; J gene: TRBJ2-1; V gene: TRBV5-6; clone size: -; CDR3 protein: CASSPGTSGSYQQFF; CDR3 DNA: TGTGCCAGCAGCCCAGGGACTAGCGGGAGTTATCAGCAGTTCTTC
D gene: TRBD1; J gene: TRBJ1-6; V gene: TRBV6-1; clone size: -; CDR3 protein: CASSYLRDSPHF; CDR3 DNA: TGTGCCAGCAGTTATCTCCGGGACAGCCCTCACTTT
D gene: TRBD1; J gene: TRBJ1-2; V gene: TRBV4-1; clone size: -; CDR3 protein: CASSQGDRGSYTF; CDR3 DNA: TGCGCCAGCAGCCAAGGGGACAGGGGAAGCTACACCTTC
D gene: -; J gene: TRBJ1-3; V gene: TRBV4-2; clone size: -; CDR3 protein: CASSRFGGAPSGNTIYF; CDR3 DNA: TGTGCCAGCAGCCGATTTGGAGGGGCCCCCTCTGGAAACACCATATATTTT
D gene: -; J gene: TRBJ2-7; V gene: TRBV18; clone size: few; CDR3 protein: CASSLGEESVYEQYF; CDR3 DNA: TGTGCCAGCTCACTCGGGGAAGAATCAGTCTACGAGCAGTACTTC
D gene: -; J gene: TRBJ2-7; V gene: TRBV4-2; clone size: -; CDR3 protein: CASSQGGARLSYEQYF; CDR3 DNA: TGTGCCAGCAGCCAGGGTGGGGCGAGACTGTCCTACGAGCAGTACTTC
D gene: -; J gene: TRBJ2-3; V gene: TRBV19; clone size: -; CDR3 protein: CASSGGGIADTQYF; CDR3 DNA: TGTGCCAGTAGTGGCGGGGGCATAGCAGATACGCAGTATTTT
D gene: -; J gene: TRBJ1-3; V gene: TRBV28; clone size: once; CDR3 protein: CASSRELGNTIYF; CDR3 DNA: TGTGCCAGCAGTCGTGAGTTAGGAAACACCATATATTTT
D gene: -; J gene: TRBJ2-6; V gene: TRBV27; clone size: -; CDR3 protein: CASSNTRAGANVLTF; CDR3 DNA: TGTGCCAGCAGTAACACTAGGGCTGGGGCCAACGTCCTGACTTTC
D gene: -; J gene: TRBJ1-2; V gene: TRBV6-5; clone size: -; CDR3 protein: CASRLDSNYGYTF; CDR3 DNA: TGTGCCAGCAGGCTAGACAGCAACTATGGCTACACCTTC
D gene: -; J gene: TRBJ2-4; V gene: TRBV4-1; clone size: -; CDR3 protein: CASSQEKGQGDIQYF; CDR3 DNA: TGCGCCAGCAGCCAAGAAAAGGGACAAGGCGACATTCAGTACTTC